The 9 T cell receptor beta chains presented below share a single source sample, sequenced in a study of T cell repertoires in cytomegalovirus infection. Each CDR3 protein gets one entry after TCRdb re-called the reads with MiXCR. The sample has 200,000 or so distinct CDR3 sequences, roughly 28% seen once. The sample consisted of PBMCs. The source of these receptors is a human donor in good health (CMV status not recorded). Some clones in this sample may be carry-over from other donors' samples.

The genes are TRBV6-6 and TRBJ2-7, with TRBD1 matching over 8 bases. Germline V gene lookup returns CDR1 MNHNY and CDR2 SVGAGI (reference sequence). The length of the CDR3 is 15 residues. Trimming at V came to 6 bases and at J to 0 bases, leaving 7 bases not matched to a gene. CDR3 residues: CASSRTGGSSYEQYF. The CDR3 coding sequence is TGTGCCAGCAGCCGCACAGGGGGGAGCTCCTACGAGCAGTACTTC.

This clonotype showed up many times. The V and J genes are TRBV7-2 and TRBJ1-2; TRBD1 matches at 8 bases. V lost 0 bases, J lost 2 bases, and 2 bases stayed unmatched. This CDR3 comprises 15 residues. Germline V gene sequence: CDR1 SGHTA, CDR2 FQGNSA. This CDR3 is CASSLARTGNYGYTF. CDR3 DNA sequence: TGTGCCAGCAGCTTAGCGCGGACAGGGAACTATGGCTACACCTTC.

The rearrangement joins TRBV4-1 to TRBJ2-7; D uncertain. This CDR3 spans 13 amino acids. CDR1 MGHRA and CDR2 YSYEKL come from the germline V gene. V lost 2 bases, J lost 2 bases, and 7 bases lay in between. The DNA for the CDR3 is TGCGCCAGCAGCCAAATCGCAGCCTACGAGCAGTACTTC. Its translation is CASSQIAAYEQYF.

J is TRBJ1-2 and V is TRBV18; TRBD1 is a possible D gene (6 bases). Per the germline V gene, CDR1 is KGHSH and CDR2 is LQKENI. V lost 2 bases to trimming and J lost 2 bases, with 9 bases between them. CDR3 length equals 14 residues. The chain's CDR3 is CASSPSRGNYGYTF. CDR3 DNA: TGTGCCAGCTCACCAAGCAGGGGCAACTATGGCTACACCTTC.

CDR3 amino acids: CASSSGLNPSTDTQYF. DNA for the CDR3: TGCGCCAGCAGCTCAGGACTGAACCCTAGCACAGATACGCAGTATTTT. The chain employs TRBV5-1 and TRBJ2-3; D is possibly TRBD2 (5 bases). V was shortened by 3 bases and J by 0 bases, with 14 bases between the two germline ends. CDR3 size: 16 residues. Germline V gives CDR1 SGHRS, CDR2 YFSETQ.

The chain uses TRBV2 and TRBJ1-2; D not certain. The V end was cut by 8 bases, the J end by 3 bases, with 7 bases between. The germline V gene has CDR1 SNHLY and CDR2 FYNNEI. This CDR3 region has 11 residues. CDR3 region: CASHRDYGYTF. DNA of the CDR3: TGTGCCAGCCACAGAGACTATGGCTACACCTTC.

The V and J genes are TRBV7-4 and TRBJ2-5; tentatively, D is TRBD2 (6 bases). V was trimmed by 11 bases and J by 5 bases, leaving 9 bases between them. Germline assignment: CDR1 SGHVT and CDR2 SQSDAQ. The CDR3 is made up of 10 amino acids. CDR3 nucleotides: TGTGCCGGGGGGTCTGAGACCCAGTACTTC. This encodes CAGGSETQYF.

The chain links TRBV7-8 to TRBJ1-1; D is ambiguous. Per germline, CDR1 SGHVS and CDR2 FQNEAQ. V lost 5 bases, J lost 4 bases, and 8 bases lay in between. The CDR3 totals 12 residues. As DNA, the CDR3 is TGTGCCAGCAGCCACGTCGCCACTGAAGCTTTCTTT. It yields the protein CASSHVATEAFF.

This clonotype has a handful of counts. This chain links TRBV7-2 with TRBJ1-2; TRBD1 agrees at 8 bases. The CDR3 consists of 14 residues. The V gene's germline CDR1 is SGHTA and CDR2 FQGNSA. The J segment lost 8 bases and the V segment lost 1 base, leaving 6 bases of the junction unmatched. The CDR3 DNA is TGTGCCAGCAGCTTAGGTGGGACAGGAAAAGGCTACACCTTC. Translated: CASSLGGTGKGYTF.